This T cell receptor (beta chain) was profiled in a study of T-cell memory formation after mild COVID-19. TCRdb called the 5' RACE reads again in MiXCR, with one record for every CDR3 protein. The sample yields 380,000 or so distinct CDR3 sequences, approximately 14% seen once. This clonotype was observed a few times. This CDR3 comprises 14 residues. Germline lookup yields CDR1 MNHEY and CDR2 SVGAGI. The V and J ends lost 2 bases and 7 bases respectively, with 14 bases between them. This receptor was identified in a man between 18 and 29 years old who had mild COVID-19 (a few samples of this study predate the infection). Cell type and time point are not known. Material for sequencing was PBMCs or a T cell subset sorted from them (not recorded which). The chain uses TRBV6-5 and TRBJ2-5, with no clear D. The CDR3 loop reads CASSYGQALGTQYF. As DNA, the CDR3 is TGTGCCAGCAGTTACGGCCAGGCCCTTGGGACCCAGTACTTC.